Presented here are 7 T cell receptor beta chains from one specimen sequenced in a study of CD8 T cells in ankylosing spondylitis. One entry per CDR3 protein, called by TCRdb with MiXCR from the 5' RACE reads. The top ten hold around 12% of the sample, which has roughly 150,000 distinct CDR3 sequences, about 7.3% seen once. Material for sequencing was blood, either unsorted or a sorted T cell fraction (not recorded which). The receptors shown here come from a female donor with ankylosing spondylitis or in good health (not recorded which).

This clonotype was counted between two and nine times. In nucleotides, the CDR3 is TGTGCCAGCAGCGGCCCTGGGCAGGCATCCTACGAGCAGTACTTC. It yields the protein CASSGPGQASYEQYF. V usage is TRBV5-4 and J usage is TRBJ2-7; D uncertain. The CDR3 contains 15 residues. V was shortened by 4 bases and J by 1 base, with 15 bases between the two germline ends. The germline gives CDR1 SGHNT, CDR2 YYREEE (reference sequence).

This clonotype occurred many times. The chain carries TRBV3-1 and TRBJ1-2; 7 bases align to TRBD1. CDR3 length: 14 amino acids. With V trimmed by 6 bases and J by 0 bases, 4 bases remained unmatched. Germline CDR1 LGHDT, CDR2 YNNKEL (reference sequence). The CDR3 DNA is TGTGCCAGCAGACCTACAGGGGCTAACTATGGCTACACCTTC. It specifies CASRPTGANYGYTF.

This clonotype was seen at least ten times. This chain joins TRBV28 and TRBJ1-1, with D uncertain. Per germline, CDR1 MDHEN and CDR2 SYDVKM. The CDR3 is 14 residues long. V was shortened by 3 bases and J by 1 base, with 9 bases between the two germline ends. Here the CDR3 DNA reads TGTGCCAGCAGTTTGAGGGTGCAGAACACTGAAGCTTTCTTT. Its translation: CASSLRVQNTEAFF.

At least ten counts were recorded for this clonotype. CDR3 amino acids: CASSAAGTGGIEAFF. DNA for the CDR3: TGTGCCAGCAGCGCCGCCGGGACAGGGGGAATTGAAGCTTTCTTT. This sequence joins TRBV5-5 and TRBJ1-1; the match to TRBD1 covers 11 bases. V trimming: 4 bases; J trimming: 7 bases; junction bases outside the gene matches: 9. In germline, CDR1 is SGHKS, CDR2 YYEKEE (reference sequence). This CDR3 contains 15 residues. The full variable domain, its missing parts supplied by reference TRBV5-5 and TRBJ1-1, is DAGVTQSPTHLIKTRGQQVTLRCSPISGHKSVSWYQQVLGQGPQFIFQYYEKEERGRGNFPDRFSARQFPNYSSELNVNALLLGDSALYLCASSAAGTGGIEAFFGQGTRLTVV.

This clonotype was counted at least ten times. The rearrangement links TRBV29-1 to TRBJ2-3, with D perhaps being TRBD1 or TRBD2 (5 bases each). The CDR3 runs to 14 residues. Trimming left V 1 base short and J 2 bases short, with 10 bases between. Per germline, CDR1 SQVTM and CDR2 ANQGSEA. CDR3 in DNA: TGCAGCGTTGAAGCGGGGCCTTTCACAGATACGCAGTATTTT. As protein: CSVEAGPFTDTQYF.

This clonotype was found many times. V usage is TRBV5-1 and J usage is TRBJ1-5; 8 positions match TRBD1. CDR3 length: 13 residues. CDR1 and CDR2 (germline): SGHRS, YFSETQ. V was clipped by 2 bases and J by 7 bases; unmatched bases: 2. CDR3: CASSLQGDQPQHF. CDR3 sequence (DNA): TGCGCCAGCAGCTTACAGGGGGACCAGCCCCAGCATTTT.

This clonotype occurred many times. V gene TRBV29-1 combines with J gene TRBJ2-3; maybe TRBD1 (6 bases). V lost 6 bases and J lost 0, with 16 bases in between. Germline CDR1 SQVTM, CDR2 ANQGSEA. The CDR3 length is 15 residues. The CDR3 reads CSVVAAGVSTDTQYF. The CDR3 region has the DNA TGCAGCGTCGTCGCGGCAGGGGTGAGCACAGATACGCAGTATTTT.